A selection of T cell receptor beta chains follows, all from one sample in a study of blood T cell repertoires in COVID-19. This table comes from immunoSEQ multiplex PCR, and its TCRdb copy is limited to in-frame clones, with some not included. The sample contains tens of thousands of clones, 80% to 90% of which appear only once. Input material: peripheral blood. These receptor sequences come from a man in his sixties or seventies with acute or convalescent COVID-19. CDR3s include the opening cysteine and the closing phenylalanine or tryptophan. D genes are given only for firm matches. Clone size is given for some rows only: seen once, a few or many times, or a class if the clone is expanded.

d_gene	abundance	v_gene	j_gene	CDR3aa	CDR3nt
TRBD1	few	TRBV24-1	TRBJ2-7	CATSDGTGKYAEQYF	TGTGCCACCAGTGACGGGACAGGGAAGTACGCCGAGCAGTACTTC
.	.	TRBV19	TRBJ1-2	CASQDAVYGYTF	TGTGCCAGTCAAGACGCGGTATATGGCTACACCTTC
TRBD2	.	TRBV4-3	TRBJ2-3	CASSQGLAGGHPDTQYF	TGCGCCAGCAGCCAAGGACTAGCGGGGGGGCACCCAGATACGCAGTATTTT
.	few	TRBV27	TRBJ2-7	CASSSSGLTDEQYF	TGTGCCAGCAGTTCCTCTGGACTTACGGACGAGCAGTACTTC
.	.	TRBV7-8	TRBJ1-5	CASSPSTGVNQPQHF	TGTGCCAGCAGCCCATCAACCGGGGTAAATCAGCCCCAGCATTTT
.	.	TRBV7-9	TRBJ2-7	CASSLVGSSYEQYF	TGTGCCAGCAGCTTAGTCGGGAGCTCCTACGAGCAGTACTTC
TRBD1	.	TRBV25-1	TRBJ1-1	CASSESPGGENTEAFF	TGTGCCAGCAGTGAATCTCCAGGGGGCGAGAACACTGAAGCTTTCTTT
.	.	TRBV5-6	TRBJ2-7	CASSFGGSYEQYF	TGTGCCAGCAGCTTTGGCGGGTCCTACGAGCAGTACTTC
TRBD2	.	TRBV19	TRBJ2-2	CASKSSGKGTGELFF	TGTGCCAGTAAATCGAGCGGGAAAGGAACCGGGGAGCTGTTTTTT
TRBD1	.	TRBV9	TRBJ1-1	CASSVVGQGWNTEAFF	TGTGCCAGCAGCGTAGTGGGACAGGGGTGGAACACTGAAGCTTTCTTT
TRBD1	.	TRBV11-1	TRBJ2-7	CASSERQGMPPYF	TGTGCCAGCAGCGAAAGACAGGGTATGCCTCCATACTTC
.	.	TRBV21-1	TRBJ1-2	CASSKKAMGYTF	TGTGCCAGCAGCAAAAAAGCGATGGGCTACACCTTC
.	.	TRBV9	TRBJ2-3	CASSVDFSPGVDTQYF	TGTGCCAGCAGCGTAGATTTTAGTCCGGGTGTAGATACGCAGTATTTT
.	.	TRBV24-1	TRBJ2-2	CATSGGVSGELFF	TGTGCCACCAGTGGGGGGGTTTCCGGGGAGCTGTTTTTT
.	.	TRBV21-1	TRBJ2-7	CASSIIEGAGGREQYF	TGTGCCAGCAGCATCATCGAGGGAGCGGGAGGTAGGGAGCAGTACTTC
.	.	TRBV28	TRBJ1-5	CASRGGLGQPQHF	TGTGCCAGCAGGGGGGGATTAGGGCAGCCCCAGCATTTT
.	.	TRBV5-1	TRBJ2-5	CASSLADRRTQYF	TGCGCCAGCAGCTTGGCCGACAGGCGGACCCAGTACTTC
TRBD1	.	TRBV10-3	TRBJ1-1	CAVTGTANTEAFF	TGTGCCGTTACCGGGACAGCGAACACTGAAGCTTTCTTT
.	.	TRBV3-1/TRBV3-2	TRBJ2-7	CASRYLRDNSYEQYF	TGTGCCAGCAGATACCTCCGGGACAACTCCTACGAGCAGTACTTC
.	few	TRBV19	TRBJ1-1	CASSIAVTATGTEAFF	TGTGCCAGTAGTATAGCCGTGACAGCGACGGGCACTGAAGCTTTCTTT
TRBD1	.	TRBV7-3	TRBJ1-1	CASSRTGPNTEAFF	TGTGCCAGCAGCAGGACAGGCCCGAACACTGAAGCTTTCTTT
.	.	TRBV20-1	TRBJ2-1	CSASVYNEQFF	TGCAGTGCTTCAGTCTACAATGAGCAGTTCTTC
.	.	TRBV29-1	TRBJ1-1	CSGRVNTEAFF	TGCAGCGGTCGCGTGAACACTGAAGCTTTCTTT
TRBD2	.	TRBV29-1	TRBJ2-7	CSVEDLGGMAYEQYF	TGCAGCGTTGAAGATTTGGGAGGGATGGCCTACGAGCAGTACTTC
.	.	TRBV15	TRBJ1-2	CATSSHSLLNYGYTF	TGTGCCACCAGCTCCCACTCACTCCTTAACTATGGCTACACCTTC
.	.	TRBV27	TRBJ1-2	CASSNSGGYTF	TGTGCCAGCTCCAACTCGGGGGGCTACACCTTC
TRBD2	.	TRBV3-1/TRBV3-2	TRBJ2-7	CASSHGLAGLTYEQYF	TGTGCCAGCAGCCACGGACTAGCGGGCCTAACCTACGAGCAGTACTTC
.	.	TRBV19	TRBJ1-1	CASSIGTVRLGGTEAFF	TGTGCCAGTAGTATAGGTACCGTACGGCTCGGGGGCACTGAAGCTTTCTTT
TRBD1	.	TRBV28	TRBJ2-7	CASMAPGTGFSEQYF	TGTGCCAGCATGGCTCCCGGGACAGGGTTTTCCGAGCAGTACTTC
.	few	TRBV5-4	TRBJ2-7	CASSLEPVAYEQYF	TGTGCCAGCAGCTTGGAGCCTGTGGCCTACGAGCAGTACTTC
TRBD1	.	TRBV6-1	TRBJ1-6	CASSDYGTGSGPLHF	TGTGCCAGCAGTGATTACGGGACAGGGAGCGGACCCCTCCACTTT
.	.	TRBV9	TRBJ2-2	CASSIQGTNTGELFF	TGTGCCAGCAGCATCCAGGGGACGAACACCGGGGAGCTGTTTTTT
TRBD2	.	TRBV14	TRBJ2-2	CASSPAGVSLTGELFF	TGTGCCAGCAGCCCAGCGGGGGTCAGTTTAACCGGGGAGCTGTTTTTT
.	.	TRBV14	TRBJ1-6	CASSQDLYSPLHF	TGTGCCAGCAGCCAAGACCTTTATTCACCCCTCCACTTT
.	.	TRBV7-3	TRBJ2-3	CASSLTVASADTQYF	TGTGCCAGCAGCTTAACCGTAGCGTCCGCAGATACGCAGTATTTT
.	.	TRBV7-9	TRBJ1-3	CASSAETERGNTIYF	TGTGCCAGCAGCGCCGAGACAGAGAGGGGAAACACCATATATTTT
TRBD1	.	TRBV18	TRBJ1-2	CASSPPGGEPGYTF	TGTGCCAGCTCACCACCAGGGGGCGAACCTGGCTACACCTTC
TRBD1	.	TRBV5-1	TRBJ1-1	CASSHGTADNTEAFF	TGCGCCAGCAGTCACGGGACAGCGGATAACACTGAAGCTTTCTTT
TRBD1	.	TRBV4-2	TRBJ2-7	CASSHPTGLGEQYF	TGTGCCAGCAGCCACCCGACAGGGCTGGGAGAGCAGTACTTC
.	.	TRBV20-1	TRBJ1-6	CSASSDSPLHF	TGCAGTGCTAGTTCGGATTCACCCCTCCACTTT
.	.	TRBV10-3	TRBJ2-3	CAISPAASSTDTQYF	TGTGCCATCAGCCCAGCGGCGTCTAGCACAGATACGCAGTATTTT
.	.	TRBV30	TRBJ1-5	CAWSGGSRINQPQHF	TGTGCCTGGAGTGGCGGTTCCCGTATCAATCAGCCCCAGCATTTT
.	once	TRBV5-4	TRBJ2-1	CASSSSASDEQFF	TGTGCCAGCAGCTCCTCCGCTAGCGATGAGCAGTTCTTC
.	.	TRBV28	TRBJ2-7	CASARGRYEQYF	TGTGCCAGCGCCCGGGGTAGGTACGAGCAGTACTTC
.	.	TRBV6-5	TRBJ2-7	CASSYSAGIPSEQYF	TGTGCCAGCAGTTACTCGGCAGGTATCCCCTCCGAGCAGTACTTC
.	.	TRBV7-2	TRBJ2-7	CASSLSTGPNEQYF	TGTGCCAGCAGCTTATCGACAGGACCGAACGAGCAGTACTTC
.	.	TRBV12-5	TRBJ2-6	CASGASGANVLTF	TGTGCTAGTGGGGCATCTGGGGCCAACGTCCTGACTTTC
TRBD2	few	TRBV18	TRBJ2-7	CASSPRTSDYEQYF	TGTGCCAGCTCACCACGGACTAGCGACTACGAGCAGTACTTC
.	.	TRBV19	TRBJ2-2	CASRTTGPGELFF	TGTGCCAGCCGAACCACAGGCCCCGGGGAGCTGTTTTTT
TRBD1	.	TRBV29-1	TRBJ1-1	CSARQGSRPEAFF	TGCAGCGCGAGACAGGGGTCGCGCCCTGAAGCTTTCTTT
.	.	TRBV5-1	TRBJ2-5	CASSAISGSSETQYF	TGCGCCAGCAGCGCCATATCCGGTTCCTCAGAGACCCAGTACTTC
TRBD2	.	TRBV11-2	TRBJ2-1	CASSRTPRGGLYNEQFF	TGTGCCAGCAGTCGTACACCGCGGGGGGGCCTCTACAATGAGCAGTTCTTC
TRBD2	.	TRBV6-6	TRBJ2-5	CASRAGGQETQYF	TGTGCCAGCAGGGCGGGAGGGCAAGAGACCCAGTACTTC